This T cell receptor (beta chain) derives from a study of patients and donors after allogeneic stem cell transplantation. TCRdb independently ran MiXCR on the RT-PCR reads; one entry per CDR3 protein. The sample lists a few hundred thousand distinct CDR3 sequences, 14% seen once, with 11% in the top ten. CDR1 is MRHNA and CDR2 is SNTAGT in the germline V gene. J was trimmed by 4 bases and V by 3 bases; bases with no gene match: 2. CDR3 size: 15 residues. The sample holds many counts of this clonotype. The V call is TRBV6-4, the J call TRBJ2-3; TRBD2 agrees at 12 bases. Sample: blood, either unsorted or a sorted T cell fraction (not recorded which). The sequence was collected from a human donor who was either an allogeneic HSCT recipient or a stem cell or donor lymphocyte infusion donor (not recorded which). It is not recorded whose cells these are; they may come from a transplant donor. CDR3 protein: CASSEGLAGADTQYF. CDR3 DNA sequence: TGTGCCAGCAGTGAGGGACTAGCGGGCGCAGATACGCAGTATTTT.